This T cell receptor (beta chain) was obtained from a study of OX40 agonist ivuxolimab in advanced cancers. As for the study in general: Enrolled patients in dose escalation had cancers that were hepatocellular carcinoma, melanoma, renal cell or head and neck cancer.

Turning to this clone: As yet, its antigen is unknown.

Germline CDR1 LNHDA, CDR2 SQIVND (reference sequence). V gave up 2 bases and J gave up 6 bases; unmatched junction bases: 5. The CDR3 covers 15 residues. Generated by immunoSEQ multiplex PCR, the TCRdb table keeps only in-frame clones and is missing some. The data hold more than 80,000 clones, with 94% observed a single time. Findings of the study overall: Part of the nonresponder group also had normalized T-cell clonal expansion that was low. At doses 0.1 to 3.0 mg/kg, CD4+ and CD8+ clones expanded.

The sequences come from CD4+ or CD8+ T cells sorted from blood, collected in a trial of the OX40 agonist ivuxolimab. The TCR was taken from an adult with an advanced solid tumor such as melanoma, head and neck, liver or kidney cancer. The chain joins TRBV19 to TRBJ2-1; TRBD2 matches 9 bases. Here the CDR3 reads CASSIPGLALNEQFF. CDR3 nucleotide sequence: TGTGCCAGTAGTATACCCGGACTAGCGCTCAATGAGCAGTTCTTC.